This T cell receptor beta chain was observed in a study of cytomegalovirus exposure and HLA in healthy donors (dated by TCRdb to the late 2010s). With respect to the entire study: The roughly 650 repertoires of the first cohort and the approximately 130 validation repertoires were produced on the same platform, according to a later analysis. The study aimed to test whether signatures of past pathogen exposure could be identified by cataloging public T cell receptors. In addition to the first cohort of approximately 650 subjects, a separate validation cohort of approximately 110 different subjects was used. High-throughput TCR immunosequencing, statistical association of individual TCRs with disease status, and machine learning were combined to predict cytomegalovirus infection status. Summary of the overall study and its limitations: According to the authors, the approach could potentially be generalized to other disease states and immunological phenotypes. The classifier was reported to diagnose cytomegalovirus status with high specificity and sensitivity in both the original and validation cohorts. The validation cohort had no HLA typing available for a later analysis, so co-occurrence within that cohort was assessed over all 130 or so repertoires. In the study, around 150 TCR beta chains were listed as associated with cytomegalovirus. In vitro tests confirmed that a few of the cytomegalovirus-associated TCR beta chains recognize cytomegalovirus antigens. Subsequent analysis determined that TCRs grouped into clusters in the first cohort also showed a tendency toward co-occurrence across the 130 or so validation repertoires, and 85% to 95% of cluster scores exceeded 0. While some public TCRs were present in many individuals, most TCR sequences turned up only very rarely across donors.

Separate from the roughly 650-subject first cohort, the validation cohort of 90 to 150 subjects was the group to which the donors belonged. Notes on this clone: Its specific antigen is unknown. No base quality information exists; no much larger clone differs at one position.

The library came from the immunoSEQ multiplex PCR assay. From the authors' description of their analysis: A statistical classification framework was developed to diagnose cytomegalovirus status using the catalog of TCR beta chain sequences. TCRdb took over this immuneACCESS table, retaining in-frame rearrangements with V and J assigned. Such tables are incomplete; in checked studies, under half of the missing clones stem from an unresolved V gene, and the remainder is unexplained. That table gives V, J and clone size, and the DNA gave D and trimming. This sample has 140,000 to 150,000 clones in its table, and 80% to 90% of those were observed once. Jointly, the top ten make up about 4.9% of the sample. This sequence originates from a man aged 18 to 35 in good health and CMV-seropositive. What was sequenced was PBMCs.

This receptor has the CDR3 CASSLPNYEQYF. The bases read TGTGCCAGCAGCTTACCCAACTACGAGCAGTACTTC. The sequence is built from TRBV7-9 and TRBJ2-7, with an unclear D gene assignment. For CDR1 and CDR2, the germline V gene (reference sequence) lists SEHNR and FQNEAQ. The CDR3 runs 12 residues from the cysteine to the phenylalanine. Just CDR3 DNA is preserved here, 36 bases in frame from base 1. V and J are truncated by 2 bases and 3 bases respectively, leaving an intervening sequence of 5 bases.